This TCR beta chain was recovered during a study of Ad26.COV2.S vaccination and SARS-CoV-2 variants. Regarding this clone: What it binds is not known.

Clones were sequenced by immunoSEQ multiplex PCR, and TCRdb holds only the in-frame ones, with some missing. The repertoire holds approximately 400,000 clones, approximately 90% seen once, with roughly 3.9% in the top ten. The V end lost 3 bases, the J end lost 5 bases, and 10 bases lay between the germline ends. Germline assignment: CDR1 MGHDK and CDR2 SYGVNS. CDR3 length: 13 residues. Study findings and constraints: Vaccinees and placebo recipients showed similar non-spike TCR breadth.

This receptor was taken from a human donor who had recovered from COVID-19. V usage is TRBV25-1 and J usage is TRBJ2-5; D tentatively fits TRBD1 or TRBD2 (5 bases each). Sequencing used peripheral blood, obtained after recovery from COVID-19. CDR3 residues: CASSDGGDETQYF. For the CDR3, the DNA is TGTGCCAGCAGTGATGGGGGTGACGAGACCCAGTACTTC.